One sample yielded the 10 T cell receptor beta chains listed below, sequenced in a study of T cell responses to AZD1222 COVID-19 vaccine. Profiled with immunoSEQ multiplex PCR; TCRdb holds only in-frame clones, not every one. The repertoire has approximately 130,000 clones, roughly 87% of them found once; the top ten carry around 5%. The sample consisted of peripheral blood, taken 28 days after the second AZD1222 dose. These receptors were collected from an adult who received the AZD1222 COVID-19 vaccine.

The rearrangement links TRBV18 to TRBJ2-7; maybe TRBD1 (6 bases). Germline V lookup: CDR1 KGHSH, CDR2 LQKENI. This CDR3 is built from 16 residues. Trimming stripped 5 bases from V and 0 bases from J, with 17 bases between. The CDR3 DNA follows: TGTGCCAGCTCAGCCCGGAACAGGGCCAGCTCCTACGAGCAGTACTTC. Translated, it gives CASSARNRASSYEQYF.

The rearrangement links TRBV2 to TRBJ1-6; D is possibly TRBD1 (5 bases). CDR1 SNHLY and CDR2 FYNNEI come from the germline V gene. The length of the CDR3 is 14 residues. V was pared by 7 bases and J by 10 bases, with 17 bases between. The CDR3 sequence is CASIPGHQASPLHF. CDR3 nucleotide sequence: TGTGCCAGCATCCCGGGGCACCAGGCATCACCCCTCCACTTT. The full variable domain, with the rest looked up from reference TRBV2 and TRBJ1-6, is EPEVTQTPSHQVTQMGQEVILRCVPISNHLYFYWYRQILGQKVEFLVSFYNNEISEKSEIFDDQFSVERPDGSNFTLKIRSTKLEDSAMYFCASIPGHQASPLHFGNGTRLTVT.

V gene TRBV9 combines with J gene TRBJ2-3, with 10 positions matching TRBD2. The CDR3 is 15 residues long. V trimming: 4 bases; J trimming: 1 base; junction bases outside the gene matches: 3. Germline CDR1 SGDLS, CDR2 YYNGEE. CDR3 in DNA: TGTGCCAGCAGCCCCGGGACTAGCGGCACAGATACGCAGTATTTT. The encoded protein is CASSPGTSGTDTQYF. Variable domain in full (rest from reference TRBV9 and TRBJ2-3): DSGVTQTPKHLITATGQRVTLRCSPRSGDLSVYWYQQSLDQGLQFLIQYYNGEERAKGNILERFSAQQFPDLHSELNLSSLELGDSALYFCASSPGTSGTDTQYFGPGTRLTVL.

This clone occurred once. The genes are TRBV19 and TRBJ2-1; no clear D. This CDR3 spans 13 amino acids. Trimming took off 3 bases at V and 7 bases at J, with 10 bases between the two ends. The germline V gene encodes CDR1 LNHDA and CDR2 SQIVND (reference sequence). CDR3 nucleotide sequence: TGTGCCAGTAGTATTAACTACGCGAATGAGCAGTTCTTC. Protein product: CASSINYANEQFF.

The V gene is TRBV6-5, the J gene TRBJ2-1, with D maybe TRBD1 (5 bases). Germline V lookup: CDR1 MNHEY, CDR2 SVGAGI. V was clipped by 4 bases and J by 0 bases, with 10 bases between them. This CDR3 contains 15 residues. This CDR3 reads CASSSAGLSYNEQFF. The CDR3 coding sequence is TGTGCCAGCAGTTCGGCAGGGCTCTCCTACAATGAGCAGTTCTTC.

The V gene is TRBV3-1 (or the pseudogene TRBV3-2), the J gene TRBJ1-3; no clear D. Per the germline V gene, CDR1 is LGHDT and CDR2 is YNNKEL (reference sequence). The CDR3 is made up of 14 amino acids. V was clipped by 1 base and J by 8 bases, with 12 bases between them. CDR3 coding DNA: TGTGCCAGCAGCCAAGGGTTTAAGGAGGACACCATATATTTT. This translates into CASSQGFKEDTIYF.

The chain combines TRBV27 with TRBJ1-6; D perhaps matches TRBD1 (5 bases). The V gene lost 0 bases and the J gene lost 6 bases, with 9 bases spanning the gap. CDR3 length equals 15 residues. CDR1 is MNHEY and CDR2 is SMNVEV in the germline V gene (reference sequence). CDR3 protein: CASSLSGAGNSPLHF. The CDR3 DNA reads TGTGCCAGCAGTTTATCAGGGGCTGGTAATTCACCCCTCCACTTT.

The chain uses TRBV12-3 or TRBV12-4 and TRBJ1-2; tentatively, D is TRBD1 (6 bases). V gave up 1 base and J gave up 13 bases, with 10 bases separating them. This CDR3 contains 11 residues. The CDR3 reads CASSLGQAPTF. The CDR3 DNA reads as TGTGCCAGCAGTTTAGGACAGGCCCCCACCTTC.

This chain links TRBV3-1 (or the pseudogene TRBV3-2) with TRBJ2-5; a weak D match, TRBD2 (5 bases). The CDR3 has 12 residues. The V end was cut by 5 bases, the J end by 2 bases, with 6 bases between. The V gene's germline CDR1 is LGHDT and CDR2 YNNKEL (reference sequence). CDR3 region: CASSAGQETQYF. Written as DNA, the CDR3 is TGTGCCAGCAGCGCGGGTCAAGAGACCCAGTACTTC.

The chain couples TRBV3-1 (or the pseudogene TRBV3-2) to TRBJ1-4; D remains ambiguous. CDR3 length: 13 residues. Germline V gene lookup returns CDR1 LGHDT and CDR2 YNNKEL (reference sequence). V was pared by 3 bases and J by 4 bases, with 6 bases between. In DNA form, the CDR3 reads TGTGCCAGCAGCCACAGAGGTAATGAAAAACTGTTTTTT. This codes for CASSHRGNEKLFF.